Listed below are T cell receptor beta chains from one sample, sequenced in a study of blood T cell repertoires in COVID-19. Using immunoSEQ multiplex PCR, the repertoire was profiled, and TCRdb retains in-frame clones only, with some absent. The sample has hundreds of thousands of clones, 85% to 90% seen once; the top ten hold around 3%. The source material was peripheral blood. These receptors were collected from a human donor in a cohort sampled during active COVID-19. Each CDR3 is given with its conserved first and last residue. A D gene is named only where the DNA matches it firmly. Where a row states a size, it is once, few, many or the class of an expanded clone; other rows omit it.

TGCGCCAGCAGCCAAGAGCGGACTTACGGATTTGCGCAGTATTTT CASSQERTYGFAQYF - TRBJ2-3 few TRBV4-1
TGCAGTGCTAGTAGGACAGCTTCCACAGATACGCAGTATTTT CSASRTASTDTQYF - TRBJ2-3 - TRBV20-1
TGCAGCGCTAGTGACACTGAAGCTTTCTTT CSASDTEAFF - TRBJ1-1 - TRBV29-1
TGTGCCAGCAGTGAGTCCCGGGGGGGTAGCAATGAGCAGTTCTTC CASSESRGGSNEQFF TRBD2 TRBJ2-1 - TRBV2
TGTGCCAGCAGTTTTGTCTCTTACGAGCAGTACTTC CASSFVSYEQYF - TRBJ2-7 - TRBV28
TGTGCCAGCAGCCAAGGTCTAGCTGAGGCTGAGCAGTTCTTC CASSQGLAEAEQFF - TRBJ2-1 - TRBV3-1/TRBV3-2
TGTGCCAGCAGCTTAAATCAGGGCGCCGTGGAGCAGTTCTTC CASSLNQGAVEQFF - TRBJ2-1 - TRBV7-3
TGTGCCTGGAGTGGCTCTGGGGAGGACCCAGATACGCAGTATTTT CAWSGSGEDPDTQYF - TRBJ2-3 - TRBV30
TGCGCCAGCAGCCAAGAAGCTACTCTAGCGGGGGGAAATGAGCAGTTCTTC CASSQEATLAGGNEQFF TRBD2 TRBJ2-1 - TRBV4-1
TGTGCCAGCAGTGAGAGGGAAAGTCAGCCCCAGCATTTT CASSERESQPQHF - TRBJ1-5 once TRBV6-1
TGTGCCAGCAGGCTTGGGGGGGCAGGAGAGCAGTTCTTC CASRLGGAGEQFF - TRBJ2-1 - TRBV7-2
TGTGCCAGCAAGGGACAAATCATGAACACTGAAGCTTTCTTT CASKGQIMNTEAFF - TRBJ1-1 - TRBV6-5
TGTGCCAGCACCAAAGACAGGGGTTACGAGCAGTACTTC CASTKDRGYEQYF TRBD1 TRBJ2-7 - TRBV11-2
TGTGCCAGCAGTTACCTACTGAATTCCTACGAGCAGTACTTC CASSYLLNSYEQYF - TRBJ2-7 - TRBV2
TGTGCCAGCAGCCTCCCCACAGGGACAGGGACTGAAGCTTTCTTT CASSLPTGTGTEAFF TRBD1 TRBJ1-1 - TRBV5-6